The 11 T cell receptor beta chains below come from one sample, sequenced in a study of cytomegalovirus exposure and HLA in healthy donors. Generated by immunoSEQ multiplex PCR, the TCRdb table keeps only in-frame clones and is missing some. This table holds about 120,000 clones, around 88% found once. Sequenced material: PBMCs. These TCRs come from a man aged 18 to 29 in good health and CMV-seronegative.

The chain has TRBV20-1 and TRBJ2-7; possible D gene TRBD2, 5 bases. The germline V gene has CDR1 DFQATT and CDR2 SNEGSKA (reference sequence). V lost 3 bases, J lost 5 bases, and 5 bases lay in between. The CDR3 sequence is 10 residues long. CDR3 DNA sequence: TGCAGTGCTAGCGGGGACGAGCAGTACTTC. Its translation is CSASGDEQYF.

The chain combines TRBV9 with TRBJ2-7, with 9 bases identical to TRBD1. CDR3 length: 15 residues. Per the germline V gene, CDR1 is SGDLS and CDR2 is YYNGEE. Trimming removed 4 bases from V and 6 bases from J; junction bases left unmatched: 11. Here the CDR3 DNA reads TGTGCCAGCAGCCCCCTCGGGACAGGGTCGGGCGAGCAGTACTTC. It codes for CASSPLGTGSGEQYF.

The chain links TRBV6-5 to TRBJ2-7, with 7 bases fitting TRBD1. With V trimmed by 4 bases and J by 3 bases, 9 bases remained unmatched. Germline V lookup: CDR1 MNHEY, CDR2 SVGAGI. The CDR3 length is 15 residues. Written as DNA, the CDR3 is TGTGCCAGCAGTTGGCCCCGACAGGGTGTCTACGAGCAGTACTTC. Its translation: CASSWPRQGVYEQYF.

The chain couples TRBV5-6 to TRBJ1-2; D is perhaps TRBD1 (5 bases). The CDR3 length is 16 residues. Per the germline V gene, CDR1 is SGHDT and CDR2 is YYEEEE. Deletions cut 4 bases from V and 7 bases from J, with 23 bases between. CDR3 in amino acids: CASSPAGGEGPFGYTF. CDR3 coding DNA: TGTGCCAGCAGCCCGGCGGGCGGGGAGGGGCCTTTTGGCTACACCTTC.

The gene calls are TRBV29-1 and TRBJ1-1; D may be TRBD1 (5 bases). CDR3 length equals 14 residues. Germline values: CDR1 SQVTM, CDR2 ANQGSEA. The germline V and J ends were trimmed by 7 bases and 4 bases, with 19 bases remaining between them. The DNA for the CDR3 is TGCAGCGCCAATAGGAATCGGGGGATCACTGAAGCTTTCTTT. The encoded protein is CSANRNRGITEAFF.

This chain uses TRBV14 with TRBJ2-5; TRBD2 matches 10 bases. CDR1 is SGHDN, CDR2 FVKESK, per germline. V lost 4 bases, J lost 7 bases, and 9 bases stayed unmatched. This CDR3 is 15 amino acids long. CDR3: CASSPPAGGPGTQYF. Here the CDR3 DNA reads TGTGCCAGCAGCCCCCCAGCGGGAGGGCCCGGGACCCAGTACTTC.

CDR3 bases: TGTGCCAGCAGGCCGACGGACAGTTTGGGATACACTGAAGCTTTCTTT. It translates to CASRPTDSLGYTEAFF. The rearrangement links TRBV28 to TRBJ1-1; D might be TRBD1 (6 bases). Trimming removed 6 bases from V and 3 bases from J, with 20 bases in between. The CDR3 has 16 residues. Per germline, CDR1 MDHEN and CDR2 SYDVKM.

Ten or more counts support this clone. V gene TRBV15 combines with J gene TRBJ2-1; 9 positions match TRBD2. The CDR3 runs 15 residues. J lost 8 bases, V lost 3 bases, and 8 bases had no gene match. CDR1 LNHNV and CDR2 YYDKDF come from the germline V gene (reference sequence). The CDR3: CATSSQASGTYEQFF. The DNA of the CDR3 is TGTGCCACCAGCAGTCAGGCTAGCGGGACGTATGAGCAGTTCTTC.

The chain carries TRBV19 and TRBJ2-7; D gene unclear. The V end was cut by 3 bases, the J end by 6 bases, with 15 bases between. Looked up from germline, CDR1 is LNHDA and CDR2 is SQIVND (reference sequence). The CDR3 consists of 14 residues. Here the CDR3 DNA reads TGTGCCAGTAGTATCGCTGGCGGTAGTGGCGAGCAGTACTTC. Protein product: CASSIAGGSGEQYF.

The chain has TRBV5-1 and TRBJ1-2, with TRBD1 identical over 10 bases. The CDR3 contains 16 residues. V gave up 3 bases and J gave up 0 bases; unmatched junction bases: 5. From germline, CDR1 is SGHRS and CDR2 YFSETQ. The CDR3 reads CASSSGDRGPNYGYTF. The DNA of the CDR3 is TGCGCCAGCAGCTCCGGGGACAGGGGACCTAACTATGGCTACACCTTC.

V gene TRBV5-1 combines with J gene TRBJ1-4; 8 bases are a match to TRBD1. The V gene end was trimmed by 2 bases and the J gene end by 6 bases; junction bases not matched to a gene: 6. CDR3 length equals 15 residues. The germline CDR1 and CDR2 sequences are SGHRS and YFSETQ. As DNA, the CDR3 is TGCGCCAGCAGCTTCCGGGACAGGTCATATGAAAAACTGTTTTTT. Its protein is CASSFRDRSYEKLFF.